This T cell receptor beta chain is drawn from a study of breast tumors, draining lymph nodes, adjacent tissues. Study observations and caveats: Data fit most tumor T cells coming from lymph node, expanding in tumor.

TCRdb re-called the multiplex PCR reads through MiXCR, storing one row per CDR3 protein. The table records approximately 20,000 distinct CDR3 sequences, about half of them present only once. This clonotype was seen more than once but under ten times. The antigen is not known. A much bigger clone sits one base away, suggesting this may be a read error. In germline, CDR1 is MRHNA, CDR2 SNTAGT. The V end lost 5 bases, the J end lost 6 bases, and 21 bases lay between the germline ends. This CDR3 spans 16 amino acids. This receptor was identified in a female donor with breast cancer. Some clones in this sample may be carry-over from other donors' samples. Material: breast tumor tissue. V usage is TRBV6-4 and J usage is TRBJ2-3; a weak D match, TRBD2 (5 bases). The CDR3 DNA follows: TGTGCCAGCAGTCACCCGAGAGGGAGCGGATCGGATACGCAGTATTTT. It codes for CASSHPRGSGSDTQYF.